The present TCR beta chain was sequenced within a study of PD-1 blockade in classical Hodgkin lymphoma. Overall study findings and caveats: Patients starting nivolumab less than 1 year after ASCT had lower diversity and were excluded from later analyses.

Relapses following autologous stem cell transplantation were seen in all patients, with brentuximab vedotin exposure varying. Best responses fell into complete response, partial response or progressive disease. As concerns this clone: Its antigen remains unknown.

This CDR3 has 13 residues. V dropped 6 bases and J dropped 2 bases, with 10 bases sitting between them. CDR1 is MNHEY, CDR2 SMNVEV, per germline (reference sequence). Clones were read by immunoSEQ multiplex PCR, and TCRdb kept only the in-frame ones, dropping some. The sample lists some 14,000 clones, around 84% occurring once. The clonotype was recovered from a human donor with classical Hodgkin lymphoma. This sample comprised peripheral blood mononuclear cells (PBMCs), obtained at baseline. This chain links TRBV27 with TRBJ1-1; D gene ambiguous. The CDR3 DNA reads as TGTGCCAGCAGACTCACAAGCAACACTGAAGCTTTCTTT. Protein product: CASRLTSNTEAFF.